These 9 T cell receptor beta chains were all obtained from the same sample, sequenced in a study of T cells in Graves' hyperthyroidism and ophthalmopathy. TCR beta CDR3 sequences were amplified from RNA transcripts. A first-round RT-PCR of the TCR CDR3 used the HTBI primer set. TCRdb passed the multiplex PCR reads through MiXCR, listing each CDR3 protein once. The sample has roughly 280,000 distinct CDR3 sequences, over 15% seen once. The sequenced material came from blood. The origin of the receptors is a woman aged 55-69 years with Graves' ophthalmopathy.

Many counts were recorded for this clonotype. The rearrangement joins TRBV5-1 to TRBJ1-1, with D perhaps matching TRBD1 (6 bases). Deletions cut 4 bases from V and 7 bases from J, with 14 bases between. The V gene's germline CDR1 is SGHRS and CDR2 YFSETQ. This CDR3 contains 13 residues. CDR3 residues: CASSLGQFREAFF. The CDR3 DNA reads as TGCGCCAGCAGCCTAGGACAGTTTCGTGAAGCTTTCTTT.

This clonotype was seen repeatedly, ten times or more. The chain's CDR3 is CASSVAGGVHEQYF. Written as DNA, the CDR3 is TGTGCCAGCAGTGTAGCGGGAGGGGTCCACGAGCAGTACTTC. The chain has TRBV28 and TRBJ2-7; 11 bases line up with TRBD2. V shed 5 bases and J 5 bases; nucleotides not matched to a gene: 5. Looked up from germline, CDR1 is MDHEN and CDR2 is SYDVKM. The CDR3 runs to 14 residues.

This clonotype has at least ten counts. The chain combines TRBV5-1 with TRBJ1-1; TRBD1 might be the D (5 bases). The CDR3 is 13 residues long. Germline lookup yields CDR1 SGHRS and CDR2 YFSETQ. Between the trimmed V and J ends, which lost 5 bases and 8 bases, there was a span of 16 bases. CDR3 loop: CASRTGTIGEAFF. CDR3 nucleotide sequence: TGCGCCAGCAGGACCGGGACCATCGGGGAAGCTTTCTTT.

This clonotype was seen many times. This rearrangement joins TRBV2 to TRBJ2-2; D is ambiguous. Germline assignment: CDR1 SNHLY and CDR2 FYNNEI. The length of the CDR3 is 11 residues. V was shortened by 7 bases and J by 8 bases, with 8 bases between the two germline ends. The CDR3 DNA follows: TGTGCCAGCACGGAACGGGGGGAGCTGTTTTTT. Its translation is CASTERGELFF. Filled out from reference TRBV2 and TRBJ2-2, the complete variable domain reads EPEVTQTPSHQVTQMGQEVILRCVPISNHLYFYWYRQILGQKVEFLVSFYNNEISEKSEIFDDQFSVERPDGSNFTLKIRSTKLEDSAMYFCASTERGELFFGEGSRLTVL.

There are many counts of this clonotype. V usage is TRBV4-3 and J usage is TRBJ2-1; 11 bases are a match to TRBD2. V was pared by 4 bases and J by 5 bases, with 1 base of the junction left unmatched. The CDR3 runs to 14 residues. Germline loops: CDR1 LGHNA, CDR2 YSLEER. The CDR3, as DNA: TGCGCCAGCAGCCCGGGACTAGCGGACAATGAGCAGTTCTTC. This translates into CASSPGLADNEQFF.

This clonotype has ten or more counts. The chain carries TRBV19 and TRBJ2-1; 8 nucleotides line up with TRBD2. V lost 0 bases to trimming and J lost 4 bases; unmatched junction nucleotides: 14. The CDR3 loop spans 19 amino acids. Germline loops: CDR1 LNHDA, CDR2 SQIVND (reference sequence). The CDR3 protein is CASSIDSPISSGFYNEQFF. CDR3 coding DNA: TGTGCCAGTAGTATAGATTCACCAATCTCTAGCGGGTTTTACAATGAGCAGTTCTTC.

In its sample, this clonotype was seen a few times. The genes are TRBV9 and TRBJ1-2, with TRBD1 matching over 7 bases. Germline CDR1 is SGDLS and CDR2 is YYNGEE. V lost 3 bases, J lost 0 bases, and 5 bases stayed unmatched. This CDR3 has 15 amino acids. The CDR3 loop reads CASSGQGRANYGYTF. DNA for the CDR3: TGTGCCAGCAGCGGACAGGGCCGGGCTAACTATGGCTACACCTTC.

This clonotype was observed at least ten times. This chain connects TRBV20-1 to TRBJ2-7, with D possibly TRBD1 on 5 matching bases. The V end lost 1 base, the J end lost 3 bases, and 7 bases lay between the germline ends. This CDR3 contains 12 residues. Germline values: CDR1 DFQATT, CDR2 SNEGSKA (reference sequence). CDR3 protein: CSARGQFYEQYF. As DNA, the CDR3 is TGCAGTGCTAGAGGACAGTTCTACGAGCAGTACTTC.

This clonotype has a count of ten or more. J is TRBJ2-4 and V is TRBV2, with D hard to call. Looked up from germline, CDR1 is SNHLY and CDR2 is FYNNEI. The V gene lost 7 bases and the J gene lost 7 bases, with 11 bases spanning the gap. This CDR3 spans 12 amino acids. In nucleotides, the CDR3 is TGTGCCAGCACCTTACAGACTAACATTCAGTACTTC. Translated: CASTLQTNIQYF.